This paragraph reports one T cell receptor (beta chain). The antigen remains undetermined. CDR1 is LNHDA, CDR2 SQIVND, per germline (reference sequence). This CDR3 region has 15 residues. The junction had 1 base not matched to a gene; V was cut back by 2 bases and J by 0 bases. The sample comes from a study of shared clonotypes between healthy human individuals. Study outcomes and limitations: A generally larger estimated richness was seen in naive subsets than in memory subsets. Only blood samples were collected, and tissue repertoires likely differ. Despite large depth, sorted-subset datasets appeared incompletely sequenced.

The method was immunoSEQ multiplex PCR; TCRdb's version includes in-frame clones alone and lacks a portion of them. The sample carries hundreds of thousands of clones, about 73% recorded once. Sequencing was carried out using memory CD4+ T cells sorted from blood. Subset defined: CD45RA-negative fraction. The sequence came from a man aged 30-40 years in good health. This chain connects TRBV19 to TRBJ2-1, with 7 bases identical to TRBD2. Written as DNA, the CDR3 is TGTGCCAGTAGTATATCGGGGGGCTCCTACAATGAGCAGTTCTTC. This translates into CASSISGGSYNEQFF. Based on the CDR3 plus reference TRBV19 and TRBJ2-1, the full variable domain is DGGITQSPKYLFRKEGQNVTLSCEQNLNHDAMYWYRQDPGQGLRLIYYSQIVNDFQKGDIAEGYSVSREKKESFPLTVTSAQKNPTAFYLCASSISGGSYNEQFFGPGTRLTVL.